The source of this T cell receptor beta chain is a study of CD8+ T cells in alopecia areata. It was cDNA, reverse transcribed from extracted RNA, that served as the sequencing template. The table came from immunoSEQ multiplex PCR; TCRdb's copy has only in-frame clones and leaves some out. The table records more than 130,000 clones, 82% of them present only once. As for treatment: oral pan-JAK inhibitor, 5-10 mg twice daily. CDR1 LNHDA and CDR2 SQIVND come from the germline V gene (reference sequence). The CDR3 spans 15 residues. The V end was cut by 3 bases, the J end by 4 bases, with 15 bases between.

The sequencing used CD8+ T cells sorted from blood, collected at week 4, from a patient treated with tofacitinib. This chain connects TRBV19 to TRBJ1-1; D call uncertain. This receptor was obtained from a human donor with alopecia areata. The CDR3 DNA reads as TGTGCCAGTAGTATTGACCCGGAGGGTCGCACTGAAGCTTTCTTT. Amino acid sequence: CASSIDPEGRTEAFF.